Below, one T cell receptor beta chain is given with its context. Its cognate antigen is unknown. The sample belongs to a study of cytomegalovirus exposure and HLA in healthy donors. The study's findings and limits: Apart from CMV serostatus, no immune exposure information was available. It was taken for granted in presence/absence analyses that sequencing depth across donors was roughly uniform.

The CDR3 has 15 amino acids. The V gene's germline CDR1 is LNHDA and CDR2 SQIVND (reference sequence). V was clipped by 0 bases and J by 0 bases, with 5 bases between them. The PCR had 60 Vbeta and 13 Jbeta primers. TCRdb's copy holds only in-frame clones and misses some; the assay was immunoSEQ multiplex PCR. The listing contains some 150,000 clones. The receptor was derived from a man aged 35 to 55 in good health and CMV-seronegative. The rearrangement uses TRBV19 and TRBJ2-2; D possibly corresponds to TRBD1 (5 bases). The specimen sequenced was PBMCs. The DNA of the CDR3 is TGTGCCAGTAGTATAGACAGGGCGAACACCGGGGAGCTGTTTTTT. Residues: CASSIDRANTGELFF.